Below, 19 T cell receptor beta chains from the same sample are listed, as sequenced in a study of blood T cell repertoires in COVID-19. The method was immunoSEQ multiplex PCR; TCRdb's version includes in-frame clones alone and lacks a portion of them. The sample comprises 210,000 or so clones, nearly 90% of which are singletons, and about 12% rests with the top ten. The specimen sequenced was peripheral blood. These receptors were obtained from a woman younger than 30 who had recovered from COVID-19.

The DNA of the CDR3 is TGTGCCAGCAGTGAAAGGGCAGGGATCACCGGGGAGCTGTTTTTT. It is translated as CASSERAGITGELFF. J is TRBJ2-2 and V is TRBV2; D perhaps matches TRBD1 (5 bases). The CDR3 length is 15 residues. In germline, CDR1 is SNHLY, CDR2 FYNNEI. V was pared by 2 bases and J by 4 bases, with 11 bases between.

The chain couples TRBV11-3 to TRBJ2-1; 15 nucleotides line up with TRBD2. Germline V CDR1 and CDR2: SGHNT, YENEEA. There are 16 residues in the CDR3. V lost 5 bases and J lost 8; bases outside the gene matches: 7. This CDR3 is CASSPRTSGRVDEQFF. The CDR3 bases are TGTGCCAGCAGCCCTCGGACTAGCGGGAGGGTGGATGAGCAGTTCTTC.

The chain combines TRBV5-6 with TRBJ1-4, with D unresolved. V dropped 2 bases and J dropped 0 bases, with 11 bases sitting between them. CDR1 SGHDT and CDR2 YYEEEE come from the germline V gene. CDR3 size: 16 residues. The CDR3 spells CASSFPAGATNEKLFF. CDR3 nucleotides: TGTGCCAGCAGCTTCCCCGCGGGCGCAACTAATGAAAAACTGTTTTTT.

The genes are TRBV7-9 and TRBJ1-2; D gene unclear. The ends were cut back, 7 bases at V and 14 bases at J, with 23 bases in the middle. This CDR3 contains 13 residues. CDR1 is SEHNR, CDR2 FQNEAQ, per germline (reference sequence). The CDR3 here is CASITLSGAAGTF. The CDR3 bases are TGTGCCAGCATCACCCTTTCCGGAGCGGCGGGGACCTTC.

This clone was observed once. The chain combines TRBV7-9 with TRBJ2-1; the D gene is possibly TRBD1 (5 bases). Deletions cut 6 bases from V and 6 bases from J, with 12 bases between. Germline V lookup: CDR1 SEHNR, CDR2 FQNEAQ (reference sequence). There are 13 residues in the CDR3. The CDR3 DNA is TGTGCCAGCAGTCCCACAGGACCCAATGAGCAGTTCTTC. It yields the protein CASSPTGPNEQFF.

This chain joins TRBV5-1 and TRBJ2-7, with D perhaps matching TRBD1 (5 bases). The germline CDR1 and CDR2 sequences are SGHRS and YFSETQ. The CDR3 covers 14 residues. V shed 4 bases and J shed 2 bases, with 13 bases lying between them. The CDR3 here is CASSEQDRTYEQYF. DNA for the CDR3: TGCGCCAGCAGCGAACAGGACCGTACCTACGAGCAGTACTTC.

The chain uses TRBV11-3 and TRBJ2-1, with 10 positions matching TRBD2. Trimming cost V 5 bases and J 5 bases; bases outside gene matches: 6. Germline V CDR1 and CDR2: SGHNT, YENEEA. The CDR3 runs 15 residues. CDR3 residues: CASSPPGLADNEQFF. The CDR3 DNA sequence: TGTGCCAGCAGCCCCCCCGGACTAGCGGACAATGAGCAGTTCTTC. Based on the CDR3 plus reference TRBV11-3 and TRBJ2-1, the full variable domain is EAGVVQSPRYKIIEKKQPVAFWCNPISGHNTLYWYLQNLGQGPELLIRYENEEAVDDSQLPKDRFSAERLKGVDSTLKIQPAELGDSAVYLCASSPPGLADNEQFFGPGTRLTVL.

V and J are TRBV19 and TRBJ2-5, with 8 bases lining up with TRBD2. V lost 6 bases, J lost 5 bases, and 8 bases stayed unmatched. The germline V gene encodes CDR1 LNHDA and CDR2 SQIVND (reference sequence). This CDR3 has 14 amino acids. CDR3 sequence reads: CASSRRGAQETQYF. In DNA, the CDR3 is TGTGCCAGTAGCCGGCGGGGGGCCCAGGAGACCCAGTACTTC. The whole variable domain, filled in from reference TRBV19 and TRBJ2-5, reads DGGITQSPKYLFRKEGQNVTLSCEQNLNHDAMYWYRQDPGQGLRLIYYSQIVNDFQKGDIAEGYSVSREKKESFPLTVTSAQKNPTAFYLCASSRRGAQETQYFGPGTRLLVL.

The V and J genes are TRBV10-3 and TRBJ1-1; maybe TRBD1 (5 bases). Trimming removed 0 bases from V and 5 bases from J, with 7 bases in between. The CDR3 covers 13 residues. Germline V gives CDR1 ENHRY, CDR2 SYGVKD. The DNA of the CDR3 is TGTGCCATCAGTGAGTCGGGGGGAACTGAAGCTTTCTTT. Encoded protein: CAISESGGTEAFF.

The rearrangement links TRBV28 to TRBJ1-5; no reliable D call. Germline V gives CDR1 MDHEN, CDR2 SYDVKM. The CDR3 is made up of 13 amino acids. Trimming removed 5 bases from V and 4 bases from J, with 9 bases in between. The CDR3 sequence: CASSVTRNQPQHF. The CDR3 nucleotides read TGTGCCAGCAGTGTAACGAGGAATCAGCCCCAGCATTTT.

V usage is TRBV7-9 and J usage is TRBJ2-1; 8 bases fit TRBD1. Germline values: CDR1 SEHNR, CDR2 FQNEAQ (reference sequence). CDR3 length: 17 amino acids. The V gene end was trimmed by 2 bases and the J gene end by 1 base; junction bases not matched to a gene: 7. CDR3: CASSLLDRGESYNEQFF. CDR3 sequence (DNA): TGTGCCAGCAGCTTATTAGACAGGGGCGAGTCCTACAATGAGCAGTTCTTC.

The chain employs TRBV5-1 and TRBJ2-7; D call uncertain. From germline, CDR1 is SGHRS and CDR2 YFSETQ. The V end was cut by 0 bases, the J end by 0 bases, with 10 bases between. This CDR3 contains 15 residues. The CDR3 here is CASSLDSLSSYEQYF. In nucleotides, the CDR3 is TGCGCCAGCAGCTTGGACAGTTTAAGCTCCTACGAGCAGTACTTC.

The chain uses TRBV6-2 or TRBV6-3 and TRBJ1-2, with TRBD1 identical over 7 bases. Germline-derived CDR1 and CDR2 are MNHEY and SVGEGT. The CDR3 is made up of 17 amino acids. The junction had 11 bases not matched to a gene; V was cut back by 4 bases and J by 0 bases. The CDR3 region is CASSFPIRDRANYGYTF. CDR3 nucleotides: TGTGCCAGCAGTTTCCCCATCCGGGACAGAGCTAACTATGGCTACACCTTC.

This clone was observed once. This rearrangement joins TRBV14 to TRBJ2-1; 12 nucleotides agree with TRBD2. Germline V gives CDR1 SGHDN, CDR2 FVKESK. After removal of 4 bases from V and 0 bases from J, the junction contained 7 bases not matched to a gene. The CDR3 contains 18 residues. CDR3 DNA: TGTGCCAGCAGCCCATTACTAGCGGGAGGTAGCTCCTACAATGAGCAGTTCTTC. Translating gives CASSPLLAGGSSYNEQFF.

V and J are TRBV4-3 and TRBJ1-2; 11 nucleotides line up with TRBD1. Germline assignment: CDR1 LGHNA and CDR2 YSLEER. The junction had 7 bases not matched to a gene; V was cut back by 6 bases and J by 4 bases. This CDR3 has 15 amino acids. CDR3 in amino acids: CASSNGQGASYGYTF. CDR3 in DNA: TGCGCCAGCAGTAACGGACAGGGGGCAAGCTATGGCTACACCTTC.

The chain carries TRBV15 and TRBJ2-1; D might be TRBD2 (6 bases). The length of the CDR3 is 16 residues. Trimming shortened V by 4 bases and J by 2 bases, and 15 bases separated the two germline ends. Germline CDR1 LNHNV, CDR2 YYDKDF (reference sequence). In nucleotides, the CDR3 is TGTGCCACCAGCATACGACTAGTAAGGGCCTACAATGAGCAGTTCTTC. Residues: CATSIRLVRAYNEQFF.

This clone has only one observation. The rearrangement joins TRBV3-1 (or the pseudogene TRBV3-2) to TRBJ2-3, with 7 bases matching TRBD1. CDR1 and CDR2 (germline): LGHDT, YNNKEL (reference sequence). V lost 3 bases to trimming and J lost 0 bases; unmatched junction nucleotides: 3. The CDR3 length is 15 residues. The CDR3 DNA is TGTGCCAGCAGCCACGGGACAGCTAGCACAGATACGCAGTATTTT. It yields the protein CASSHGTASTDTQYF.

The chain combines TRBV5-6 with TRBJ2-7, with D maybe TRBD2 (6 bases). The length of the CDR3 is 14 residues. Germline V gene data show CDR1 as SGHDT and CDR2 as YYEEEE. Trimming removed 0 bases at V and 3 bases at J, with 10 bases between. The CDR3 DNA reads as TGTGCCAGCAGCTTGGGCGGACTAATCTACGAGCAGTACTTC. Translating it yields CASSLGGLIYEQYF.

This clone appeared once. The J gene is TRBJ2-2, the V gene TRBV7-3; 7 bases agree with TRBD1. J was trimmed by 1 base and V by 4 bases; bases with no gene match: 12. CDR3 length: 18 residues. Germline CDR1 SGHTA, CDR2 FQGTGA. CDR3 DNA sequence: TGTGCCAGCAGCTCGGGACGGAAGGGGGCACGGAACACCGGGGAGCTGTTTTTT. It codes for CASSSGRKGARNTGELFF.